This TCR beta chain was identified during a study of CD8 T cells in Susac syndrome. The overall study: There were about six sequenced Susac syndrome patients with active disease and eight or nine in remission.

For this clonotype: Its antigen is currently unknown.

Notes on the study in general: An acknowledgment was made by the study that its TCR sequencing and HLA analysis involved relatively few individuals.

RNA totalling roughly 0.5 to 1 ug underwent reverse transcription with random hexamers. Using its own MiXCR run on the immunoSEQ multiplex PCR reads, TCRdb lists one record per CDR3 protein. Of more than 85,000 distinct CDR3 sequences in the sample, roughly 94% were seen once. Germline V gene data show CDR1 as MGHRA and CDR2 as YSYEKL. Trimming pared 4 bases from V and 0 bases from J, leaving 7 bases between. The CDR3 spans 14 residues. Sequencing of TCR beta covered CD8+ and CD4+ T cells obtained from blood. Sequencing was done on a sample of CD4+ T cells from PBMCs. This receptor was obtained from a human donor with Susac syndrome. The V and J genes are TRBV4-1 and TRBJ1-5; no reliable D call. CDR3 sequence: CASSLYYSNQPQHF. The CDR3 coding sequence is TGCGCCAGCAGCCTCTATTATAGCAATCAGCCCCAGCATTTT.